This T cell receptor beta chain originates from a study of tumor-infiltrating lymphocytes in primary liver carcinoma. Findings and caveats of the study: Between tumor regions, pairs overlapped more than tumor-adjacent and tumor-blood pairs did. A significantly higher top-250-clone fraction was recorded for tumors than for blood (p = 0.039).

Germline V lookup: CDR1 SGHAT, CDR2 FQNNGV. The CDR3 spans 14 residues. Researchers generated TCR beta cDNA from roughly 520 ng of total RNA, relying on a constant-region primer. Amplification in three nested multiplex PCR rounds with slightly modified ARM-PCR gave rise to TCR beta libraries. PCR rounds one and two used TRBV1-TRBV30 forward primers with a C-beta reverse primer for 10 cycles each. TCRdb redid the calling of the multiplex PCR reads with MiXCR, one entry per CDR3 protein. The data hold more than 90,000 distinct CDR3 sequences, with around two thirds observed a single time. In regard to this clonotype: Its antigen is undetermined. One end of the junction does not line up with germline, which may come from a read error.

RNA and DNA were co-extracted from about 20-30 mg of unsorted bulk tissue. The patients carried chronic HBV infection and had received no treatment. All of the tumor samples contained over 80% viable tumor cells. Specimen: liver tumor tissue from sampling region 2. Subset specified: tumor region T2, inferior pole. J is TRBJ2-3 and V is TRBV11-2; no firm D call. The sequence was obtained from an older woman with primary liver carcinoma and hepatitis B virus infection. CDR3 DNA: TGTGCCAGCAGCTTAGTCGAGAGCACAGATACGCAGTACTTT. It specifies CASSLVESTDTQYF.